These 26 T cell receptor beta chains originate from one sample sequenced in a study of blood T cells in healthy people across ages. It was with a sample-barcoded 5' primer and a J-beta primer mix that a second PCR of about 7 to 12 cycles was run. TCRdb independently ran MiXCR on the 5' RACE reads; one entry per CDR3 protein. The table includes about 1.8 million distinct CDR3 sequences, less than 50% detected once. The sample was blood. These receptors were taken from a woman aged 40 to 50 in good health.

V usage is TRBV4-2 and J usage is TRBJ2-3; no reliable D call. The CDR3 is 15 residues long. The ends were cut back, 4 bases at V and 4 bases at J, with 15 bases in the middle. The germline gives CDR1 LGHNA, CDR2 YNFKEQ. This CDR3 reads CASSPSLVSSDTQYF. CDR3 DNA sequence: TGTGCCAGCAGCCCTTCCCTAGTAAGCTCAGATACGCAGTATTTT.

CDR3 sequence (DNA): TGTGCCAGCAGCTGTGGCGGGACGGGGAACACTGAAGCTTTCTTT. Translated: CASSCGGTGNTEAFF. This sequence joins TRBV7-2 and TRBJ1-1, with a possible D match to TRBD1 (5 bases). Trimming took 4 bases from V and 1 from J, leaving 13 bases between them. This CDR3 has 15 amino acids. Germline assignment: CDR1 SGHTA and CDR2 FQGNSA.

This chain connects TRBV5-1 to TRBJ1-5; D ambiguous. The CDR3 has 14 amino acids. Deletions cut 2 bases from V and 3 bases from J, with 9 bases between. The germline CDR1 and CDR2 sequences are SGHRS and YFSETQ. In DNA, the CDR3 is TGCGCCAGCAGCTTTGGCCAGCCCAATCAGCCCCAGCATTTT. Amino acids: CASSFGQPNQPQHF.

This clonotype was picked up a small number of times. The chain combines TRBV6-2 or TRBV6-3 with TRBJ2-5; D could derive from TRBD1 or TRBD2 (6 bases each). Trimming shortened V by 1 base and J by 3 bases, and 15 bases separated the two germline ends. The CDR3 has 16 residues. In germline, CDR1 is MNHEY, CDR2 SVGEGT. CDR3 sequence: CASSYWGARPEETQYF. The CDR3 DNA is TGTGCCAGCAGTTACTGGGGGGCCCGGCCAGAAGAGACCCAGTACTTC.

This clonotype showed up just a few times. The chain carries TRBV9 and TRBJ2-7; D is possibly TRBD1 (5 bases). This CDR3 contains 14 residues. Between the trimmed V and J ends, which lost 0 bases and 6 bases, there was a span of 13 bases. The germline V gene has CDR1 SGDLS and CDR2 YYNGEE. The CDR3 DNA is TGTGCCAGCAGCGTAGCTAGGGGCTCAGTCGAGCAGTACTTC. Protein: CASSVARGSVEQYF.

A word on this clonotype: The junction departs from germline at one end; a sequencing error may be responsible. This chain connects TRBV11-2 to TRBJ2-5, with 14 bases lining up with TRBD2. Germline CDR1 reads SGHAT; CDR2 reads FQNNGV. The CDR3 totals 16 residues. CDR3 DNA sequence: TGTGCCAGCAGCTTAGGACTAGCGGGGGGGCTGGAGACCCCGTACTTC. Its protein is CASSLGLAGGLETPYF.

This clonotype was observed a handful of times. The V gene is TRBV12-3 or TRBV12-4, the J gene TRBJ2-7; D is perhaps TRBD2 (7 bases). The CDR3 has 15 residues. V lost 6 bases and J 0 bases, leaving 15 bases between the germline ends. The CDR3 loop reads CASSVMGGPSYEQYF. CDR3 bases: TGTGCCAGCAGCGTCATGGGGGGGCCCTCCTACGAGCAGTACTTC.

This clonotype came up a few times. This chain connects TRBV27 to TRBJ2-7; D is possibly TRBD2 (6 bases). Germline CDR1 reads MNHEY; CDR2 reads SMNVEV (reference sequence). The V gene lost 3 bases and the J gene lost 7 bases, with 13 bases spanning the gap. This CDR3 has 13 amino acids. The chain's CDR3 is CASSFGMGREQYF. For the CDR3, the DNA is TGTGCCAGCAGTTTCGGGATGGGGAGGGAGCAGTACTTC.

This clonotype has only a few counts. This rearrangement joins TRBV6-5 to TRBJ2-5; a weak D match, TRBD2 (5 bases). The ends were cut back, 2 bases at V and 5 bases at J, with 12 bases in the middle. Germline V CDR1 and CDR2: MNHEY, SVGAGI. CDR3 size: 14 residues. The CDR3 nucleotides are TGTGCCAGCAGTTACCCCGGAAGGGAGGAGACCCAGTACTTC. This codes for CASSYPGREETQYF.

The rearrangement links TRBV20-1 to TRBJ2-1; 9 nucleotides align to TRBD1. The length of the CDR3 is 15 residues. Germline loops: CDR1 DFQATT, CDR2 SNEGSKA (reference sequence). V shed 3 bases and J 9 bases; nucleotides not matched to a gene: 12. CDR3 sequence reads: CSARTPGTGSGEQFF. The CDR3 bases are TGCAGTGCTAGGACTCCCGGGACAGGGTCGGGTGAGCAGTTCTTC.

This clonotype turned up a few times. The chain has TRBV2 and TRBJ1-1, with 8 bases matching TRBD1. V shed 7 bases, J shed 1 base, and the junction held 11 bases outside the gene matches. CDR3 size: 16 residues. CDR1 is SNHLY, CDR2 FYNNEI, per germline. The CDR3, as DNA: TGTGCCAGCAACCTTCCCTCCGGGACAGGGAACACTGAAGCTTTCTTT. This codes for CASNLPSGTGNTEAFF.

This clonotype was counted only a few times. The chain links TRBV9 to TRBJ2-5; 11 bases fit TRBD2. This CDR3 region has 17 residues. From germline, CDR1 is SGDLS and CDR2 YYNGEE. The ends lost 0 bases at V and 1 base at J; junction bases unmatched: 5. The CDR3 DNA sequence: TGTGCCAGCAGCGTAGCGGCTAGCGGGGGGTTCCAAGAGACCCAGTACTTC. It specifies CASSVAASGGFQETQYF.

The chain joins TRBV7-2 to TRBJ2-1, with 14 positions matching TRBD2. Per germline, CDR1 SGHTA and CDR2 FQGNSA. This CDR3 contains 18 residues. The V and J ends lost 5 bases and 5 bases, in that order; junction bases with no gene match: 11. The CDR3 DNA reads TGTGCCAGCAGCACCCGACTAGCGGGGGGGCAGGGTGACAATGAGCAGTTCTTC. This translates into CASSTRLAGGQGDNEQFF.

This clonotype was picked up a small number of times. The gene calls are TRBV4-3 and TRBJ2-1, with a weak D call TRBD2 (5 bases). The germline CDR1 and CDR2 sequences are LGHNA and YSLEER. The CDR3 has 11 residues. V was clipped by 1 base and J by 11 bases, with 6 bases between them. CDR3 in amino acids: CASSQAGKQFF. The CDR3 DNA follows: TGCGCCAGCAGCCAAGCGGGGAAGCAGTTCTTC.

This clonotype has at least ten counts. The chain employs TRBV11-2 and TRBJ2-1; 8 bases are shared with TRBD1. Trimming took 4 bases from V and 3 from J; bases not matched to a gene: 2. The length of the CDR3 is 14 residues. Germline V lookup: CDR1 SGHAT, CDR2 FQNNGV. In nucleotides, the CDR3 is TGTGCCAGCAGCTCGGGACAGGTCTACAATGAGCAGTTCTTC. It is translated as CASSSGQVYNEQFF. The complete variable domain, with remaining parts taken from reference TRBV11-2 and TRBJ2-1, reads EAGVAQSPRYKIIEKRQSVAFWCNPISGHATLYWYQQILGQGPKLLIQFQNNGVVDDSQLPKDRFSAERLKGVDSTLKIQPAKLEDSAVYLCASSSGQVYNEQFFGPGTRLTVL.

This rearrangement joins TRBV6-5 to TRBJ1-1; maybe TRBD1 (5 bases). The length of the CDR3 is 15 residues. Trimming removed 6 bases at V and 1 base at J, with 15 bases between. Germline CDR1 MNHEY, CDR2 SVGAGI. CDR3 loop: CASRLTPGWNTEAFF. The CDR3 bases are TGTGCCAGCAGGCTGACCCCAGGGTGGAACACTGAAGCTTTCTTT.

The chain joins TRBV7-2 to TRBJ2-5; tentatively, D is TRBD1 (6 bases). This CDR3 spans 15 amino acids. Trimming removed 5 bases from V and 7 bases from J, with 20 bases in between. Germline V gene lookup returns CDR1 SGHTA and CDR2 FQGNSA. CDR3 sequence: CASSATGMEGVTQYF. In nucleotides, the CDR3 is TGTGCCAGCAGCGCAACAGGGATGGAAGGGGTGACCCAGTACTTC.

The V and J genes are TRBV6-5 and TRBJ2-2; D is unresolved. The CDR3 is 11 residues long. The V and J ends lost 1 base and 13 bases respectively, with 7 bases between them. CDR1 and CDR2 from the germline V gene are MNHEY and SVGAGI. The CDR3 reads CASSYLGTLFF. The CDR3, as DNA: TGTGCCAGCAGTTACTTGGGAACGCTGTTTTTT.

The rearrangement uses TRBV20-1 and TRBJ2-1; 7 bases align to TRBD2. The CDR3 consists of 15 residues. V dropped 0 bases and J dropped 4; count of bases not matched to a gene: 6. Looked up from germline, CDR1 is DFQATT and CDR2 is SNEGSKA (reference sequence). The CDR3 region has the DNA TGCAGTGCTAGAGATAAACTAGCGAAATACAATGAGCAGTTCTTC. Translating it yields CSARDKLAKYNEQFF.

V and J are TRBV27 and TRBJ2-7; TRBD2 matches at 8 bases. CDR3 length: 15 amino acids. Germline V CDR1 and CDR2: MNHEY, SMNVEV (reference sequence). Trimming removed 11 bases from V and 2 bases from J; junction bases left unmatched: 14. CDR3 amino acids: CAATIGGAVPYEQYF. The CDR3 DNA reads TGTGCCGCTACAATCGGGGGGGCAGTTCCCTACGAGCAGTACTTC.

J is TRBJ1-5 and V is TRBV5-6; 8 bases are shared with TRBD1. This CDR3 is built from 14 residues. V lost 2 bases and J lost 7; bases outside the gene matches: 5. CDR1 and CDR2 (germline): SGHDT, YYEEEE. This CDR3 reads CASSLATGDQPQHF. The CDR3 DNA reads as TGTGCCAGCAGCTTAGCGACAGGGGACCAGCCCCAGCATTTT.

The chain has TRBV6-6 and TRBJ2-7, with 7 bases identical to TRBD1. Germline assignment: CDR1 MNHNY and CDR2 SVGAGI (reference sequence). This CDR3 contains 12 residues. CDR3 sequence: CATGTVLYEQYF. In DNA form, the CDR3 reads TGTGCGACCGGGACAGTACTTTACGAGCAGTACTTC.

The chain combines TRBV12-3 or TRBV12-4 with TRBJ2-2, with TRBD1 matching over 9 bases. The CDR3 has 14 residues. Trimming cost V 1 base and J 9 bases; bases outside gene matches: 3. The CDR3 DNA sequence: TGTGCCAGCAGTTTAGTCACAGGGGGCAGGGAGCTGTTTTTT. Its protein product is CASSLVTGGRELFF.

This chain uses TRBV20-1 with TRBJ2-7; a possible D gene is TRBD2 (6 bases). Germline values: CDR1 DFQATT, CDR2 SNEGSKA (reference sequence). Trimming took off 5 bases at V and 0 bases at J, with 20 bases between the two ends. CDR3 length equals 16 residues. The CDR3 DNA reads TGCAGTGCTCGGGCACCCCGTAGCGGAGCCTCCTACGAGCAGTACTTC. Translating gives CSARAPRSGASYEQYF.

The chain combines TRBV6-5 with TRBJ1-6; D remains ambiguous. The CDR3 extends over 20 amino acids. Between the trimmed V and J ends, which lost 0 bases and 0 bases, there was a span of 18 bases. CDR1 and CDR2 (germline): MNHEY, SVGAGI. The CDR3 reads CASSYSKIPGESSYNSPLHF. Written as DNA, the CDR3 is TGTGCCAGCAGTTACTCGAAAATTCCGGGCGAAAGCTCCTATAATTCACCCCTCCACTTT.

This clonotype was observed at least ten times. This rearrangement joins TRBV7-9 to TRBJ2-5; D ambiguous. CDR1 and CDR2 from the germline V gene are SEHNR and FQNEAQ (reference sequence). Trimming removed 2 bases from V and 1 base from J, with 8 bases in between. CDR3 length: 14 amino acids. The CDR3 DNA sequence: TGTGCCAGCAGCTTATTGGCAGTCCAAGAGACCCAGTACTTC. The encoded protein is CASSLLAVQETQYF.